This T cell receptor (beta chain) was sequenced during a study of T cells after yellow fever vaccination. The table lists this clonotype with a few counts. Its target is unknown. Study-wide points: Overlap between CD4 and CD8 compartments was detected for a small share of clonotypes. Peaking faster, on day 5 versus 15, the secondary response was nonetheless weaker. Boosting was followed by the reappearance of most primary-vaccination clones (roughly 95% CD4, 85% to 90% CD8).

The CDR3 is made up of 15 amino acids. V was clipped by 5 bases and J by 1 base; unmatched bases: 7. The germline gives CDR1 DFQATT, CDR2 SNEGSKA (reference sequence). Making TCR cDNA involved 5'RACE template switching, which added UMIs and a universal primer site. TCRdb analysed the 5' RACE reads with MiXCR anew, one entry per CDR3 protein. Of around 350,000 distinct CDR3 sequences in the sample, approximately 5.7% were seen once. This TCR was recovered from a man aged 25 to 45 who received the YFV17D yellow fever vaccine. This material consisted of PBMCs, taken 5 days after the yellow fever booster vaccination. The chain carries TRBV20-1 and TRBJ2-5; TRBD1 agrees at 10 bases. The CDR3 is CSALDRGTLQETQYF. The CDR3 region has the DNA TGCAGTGCTCTGGACAGGGGGACACTCCAAGAGACCCAGTACTTC.